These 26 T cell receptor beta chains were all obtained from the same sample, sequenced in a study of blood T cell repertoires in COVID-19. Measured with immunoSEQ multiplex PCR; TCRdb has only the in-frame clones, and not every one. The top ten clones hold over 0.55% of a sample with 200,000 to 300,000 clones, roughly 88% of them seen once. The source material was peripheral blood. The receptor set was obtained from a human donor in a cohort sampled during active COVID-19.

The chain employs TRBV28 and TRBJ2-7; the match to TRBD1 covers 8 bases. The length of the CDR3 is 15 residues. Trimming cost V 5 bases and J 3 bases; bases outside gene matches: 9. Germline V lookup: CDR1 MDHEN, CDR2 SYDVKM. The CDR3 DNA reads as TGTGCCAGCAGTACAATAATCAGGGGGCTCTACGAGCAGTACTTC. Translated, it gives CASSTIIRGLYEQYF.

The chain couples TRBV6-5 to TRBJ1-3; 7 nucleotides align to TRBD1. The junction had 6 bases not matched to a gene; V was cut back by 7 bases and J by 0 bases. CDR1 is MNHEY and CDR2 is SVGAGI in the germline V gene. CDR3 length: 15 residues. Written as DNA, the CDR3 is TGTGCCAGCATGACTAACAGGGGCTCTGGAAACACCATATATTTT. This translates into CASMTNRGSGNTIYF.

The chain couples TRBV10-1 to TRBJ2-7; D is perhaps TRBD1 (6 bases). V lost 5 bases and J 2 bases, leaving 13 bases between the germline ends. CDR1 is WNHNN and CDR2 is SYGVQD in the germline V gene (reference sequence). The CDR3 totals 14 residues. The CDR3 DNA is TGCGCCAGCAGTCCCAGGGGTCGCCCCTACGAGCAGTACTTC. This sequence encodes CASSPRGRPYEQYF.

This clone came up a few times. CDR3 sequence reads: CASSSGSGHQETQYF. In DNA, the CDR3 is TGTGCCAGCAGTTCGGGGTCGGGCCACCAAGAGACCCAGTACTTC. V gene TRBV28 combines with J gene TRBJ2-5; D might be TRBD2 (5 bases). The CDR3 is 15 amino acids. Trimming took off 4 bases at V and 0 bases at J, with 12 bases between the two ends. Germline CDR1 reads MDHEN; CDR2 reads SYDVKM.

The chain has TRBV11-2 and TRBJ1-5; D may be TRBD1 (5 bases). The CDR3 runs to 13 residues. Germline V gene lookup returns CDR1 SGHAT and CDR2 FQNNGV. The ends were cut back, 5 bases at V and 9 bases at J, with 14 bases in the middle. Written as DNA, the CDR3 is TGTGCCAGCAGCCAGGGAGGGTCCGGGCCCCAGCATTTT. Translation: CASSQGGSGPQHF. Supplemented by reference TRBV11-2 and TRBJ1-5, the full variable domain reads EAGVAQSPRYKIIEKRQSVAFWCNPISGHATLYWYQQILGQGPKLLIQFQNNGVVDDSQLPKDRFSAERLKGVDSTLKIQPAKLEDSAVYLCASSQGGSGPQHFGDGTRLSIL.

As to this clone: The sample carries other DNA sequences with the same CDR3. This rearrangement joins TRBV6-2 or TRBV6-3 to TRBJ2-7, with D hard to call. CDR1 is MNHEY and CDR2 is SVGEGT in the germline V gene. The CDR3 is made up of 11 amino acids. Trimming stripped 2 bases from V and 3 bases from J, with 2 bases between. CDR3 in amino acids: CASSYLYEQYF. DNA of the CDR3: TGTGCCAGCAGTTACCTCTACGAGCAGTACTTC.

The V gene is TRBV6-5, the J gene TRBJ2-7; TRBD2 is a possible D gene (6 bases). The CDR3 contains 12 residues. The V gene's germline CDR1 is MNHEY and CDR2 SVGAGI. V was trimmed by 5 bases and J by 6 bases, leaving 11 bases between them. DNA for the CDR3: TGTGCCAGCAGTCCGCGGGGTTCCGAGCAGTACTTC. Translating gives CASSPRGSEQYF.

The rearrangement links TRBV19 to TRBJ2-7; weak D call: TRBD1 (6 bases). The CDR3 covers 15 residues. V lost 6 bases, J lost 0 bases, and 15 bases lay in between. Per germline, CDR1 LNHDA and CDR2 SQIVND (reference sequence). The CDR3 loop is CASRLGQGSSYEQYF. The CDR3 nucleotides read TGTGCCAGTAGGTTAGGGCAGGGGAGCTCCTACGAGCAGTACTTC.

Written as DNA, the CDR3 is TGTGCCAGTAGTATAGGGACAGGGTACAATTCACCCCTCCACTTT. Amino acids: CASSIGTGYNSPLHF. This chain uses TRBV19 with TRBJ1-6, with 8 positions matching TRBD1. The trim removed 1 base at V and 7 bases at J, leaving 3 bases unmatched. Germline V lookup: CDR1 LNHDA, CDR2 SQIVND (reference sequence). The CDR3 totals 15 residues.

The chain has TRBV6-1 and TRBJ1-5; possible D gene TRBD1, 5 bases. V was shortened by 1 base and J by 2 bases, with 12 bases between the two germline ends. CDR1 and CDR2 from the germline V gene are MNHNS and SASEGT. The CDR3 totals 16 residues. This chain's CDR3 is CASSEDPGLGNQPQHF. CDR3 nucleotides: TGTGCCAGCAGTGAAGATCCGGGACTGGGCAATCAGCCCCAGCATTTT.

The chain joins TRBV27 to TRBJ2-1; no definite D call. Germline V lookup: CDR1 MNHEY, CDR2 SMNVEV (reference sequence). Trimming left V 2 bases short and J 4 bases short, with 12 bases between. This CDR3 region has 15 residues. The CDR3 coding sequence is TGTGCCAGCAGTTTAAAGTGGCGGAGTTACAATGAGCAGTTCTTC. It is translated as CASSLKWRSYNEQFF.

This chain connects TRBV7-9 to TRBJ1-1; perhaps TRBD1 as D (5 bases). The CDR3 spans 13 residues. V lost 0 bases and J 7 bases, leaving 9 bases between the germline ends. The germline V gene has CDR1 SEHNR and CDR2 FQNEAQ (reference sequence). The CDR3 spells CASSLADGGEAFF. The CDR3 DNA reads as TGTGCCAGCAGCTTAGCGGACGGGGGTGAAGCTTTCTTT.

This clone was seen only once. DNA for the CDR3: TGTGCCAGCAGTGCCCCATTGGGAAAGGCGGGTACAGATACGCAGTATTTT. Encoded protein: CASSAPLGKAGTDTQYF. The chain combines TRBV25-1 with TRBJ2-3, with D perhaps TRBD2 (5 bases). Germline values: CDR1 MGHDK, CDR2 SYGVNS. V was clipped by 4 bases and J by 3 bases, with 20 bases between them. This CDR3 has 17 residues.

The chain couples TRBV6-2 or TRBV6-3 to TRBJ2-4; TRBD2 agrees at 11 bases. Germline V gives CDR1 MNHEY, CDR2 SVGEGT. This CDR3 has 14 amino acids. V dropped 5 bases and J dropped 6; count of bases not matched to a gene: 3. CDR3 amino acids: CASSPGLAVNIQYF. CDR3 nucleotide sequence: TGTGCCAGCAGTCCGGGACTAGCGGTAAACATTCAGTACTTC.

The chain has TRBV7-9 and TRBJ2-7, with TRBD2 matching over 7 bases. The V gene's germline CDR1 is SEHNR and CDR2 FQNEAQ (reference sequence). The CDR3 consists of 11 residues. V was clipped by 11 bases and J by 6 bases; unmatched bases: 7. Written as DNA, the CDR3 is TGTGCCGGGGGGGGTATCCCCGAGCAGTACTTC. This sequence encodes CAGGGIPEQYF.

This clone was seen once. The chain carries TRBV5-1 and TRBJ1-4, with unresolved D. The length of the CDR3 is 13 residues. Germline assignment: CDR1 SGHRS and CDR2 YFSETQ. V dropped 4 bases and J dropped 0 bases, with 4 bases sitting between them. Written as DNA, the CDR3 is TGCGCCAGCAGCCTTACAACTAATGAAAAACTGTTTTTT. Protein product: CASSLTTNEKLFF.

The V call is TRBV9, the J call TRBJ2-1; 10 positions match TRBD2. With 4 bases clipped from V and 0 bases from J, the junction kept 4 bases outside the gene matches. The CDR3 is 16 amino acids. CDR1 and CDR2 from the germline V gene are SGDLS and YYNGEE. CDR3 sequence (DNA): TGTGCCAGCAGCCGCATAGCGGGAGGCTCCTACAATGAGCAGTTCTTC. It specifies CASSRIAGGSYNEQFF.

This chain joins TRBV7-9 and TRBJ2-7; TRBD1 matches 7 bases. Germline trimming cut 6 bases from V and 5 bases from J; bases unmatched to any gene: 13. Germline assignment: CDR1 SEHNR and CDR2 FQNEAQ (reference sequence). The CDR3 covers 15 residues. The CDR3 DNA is TGTGCCAGCAGTCCGACCTACAGGGGTATCCACGAGCAGTACTTC. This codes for CASSPTYRGIHEQYF.

CDR3 loop: CASSSDPSSYEQYF. For the CDR3, the DNA is TGCGCCAGCAGCTCCGACCCTAGCTCCTACGAGCAGTACTTC. This sequence joins TRBV5-1 and TRBJ2-7; no clear D gene. CDR3 length: 14 amino acids. Germline CDR1 reads SGHRS; CDR2 reads YFSETQ. Trimming took 3 bases from V and 0 from J, leaving 10 bases between them.

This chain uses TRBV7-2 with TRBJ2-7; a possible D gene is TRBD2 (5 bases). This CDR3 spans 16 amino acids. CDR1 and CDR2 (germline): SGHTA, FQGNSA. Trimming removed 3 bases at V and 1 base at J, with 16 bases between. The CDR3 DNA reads TGTGCCAGCAGCTTCGATCGCGGGTCAAAATCCTACGAGCAGTACTTC. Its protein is CASSFDRGSKSYEQYF.

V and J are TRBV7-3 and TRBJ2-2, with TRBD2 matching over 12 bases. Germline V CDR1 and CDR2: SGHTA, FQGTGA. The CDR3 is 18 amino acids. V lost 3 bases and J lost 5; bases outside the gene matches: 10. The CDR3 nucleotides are TGTGCCAGCAGCTTGTCCGGGACTAGCGGGCTCACAACCGGGGAGCTGTTTTTT. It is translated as CASSLSGTSGLTTGELFF.

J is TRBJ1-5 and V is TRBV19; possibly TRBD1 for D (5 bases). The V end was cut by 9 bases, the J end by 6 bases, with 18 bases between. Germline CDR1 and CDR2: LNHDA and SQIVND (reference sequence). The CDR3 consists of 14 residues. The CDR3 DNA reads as TGTGCCAGCGGGATCGGGGAGGGGTTTCAGCCCCAGCATTTT. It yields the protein CASGIGEGFQPQHF. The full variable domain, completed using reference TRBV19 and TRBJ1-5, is DGGITQSPKYLFRKEGQNVTLSCEQNLNHDAMYWYRQDPGQGLRLIYYSQIVNDFQKGDIAEGYSVSREKKESFPLTVTSAQKNPTAFYLCASGIGEGFQPQHFGDGTRLSIL.

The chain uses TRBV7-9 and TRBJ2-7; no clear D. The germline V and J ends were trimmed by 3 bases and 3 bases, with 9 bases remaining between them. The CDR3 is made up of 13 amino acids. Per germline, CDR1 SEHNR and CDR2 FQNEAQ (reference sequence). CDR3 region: CASSLSFYYEQYF. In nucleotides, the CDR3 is TGTGCCAGCAGCTTGAGCTTCTACTACGAGCAGTACTTC.

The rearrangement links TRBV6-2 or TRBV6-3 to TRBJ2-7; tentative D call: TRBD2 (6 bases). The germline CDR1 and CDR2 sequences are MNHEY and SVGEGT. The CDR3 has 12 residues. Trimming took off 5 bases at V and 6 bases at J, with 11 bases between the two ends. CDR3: CASSDPGGEQYF. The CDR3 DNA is TGTGCCAGCAGTGACCCCGGGGGCGAGCAGTACTTC.

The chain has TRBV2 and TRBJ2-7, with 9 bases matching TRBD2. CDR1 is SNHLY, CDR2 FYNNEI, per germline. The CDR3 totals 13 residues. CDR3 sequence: CAINGGRAHEQYF. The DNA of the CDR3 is TGTGCGATCAATGGCGGGAGGGCCCACGAGCAGTACTTC. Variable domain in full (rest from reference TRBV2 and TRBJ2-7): EPEVTQTPSHQVTQMGQEVILRCVPISNHLYFYWYRQILGQKVEFLVSFYNNEISEKSEIFDDQFSVERPDGSNFTLKIRSTKLEDSAMYFCAINGGRAHEQYFGPGTRLTVT.

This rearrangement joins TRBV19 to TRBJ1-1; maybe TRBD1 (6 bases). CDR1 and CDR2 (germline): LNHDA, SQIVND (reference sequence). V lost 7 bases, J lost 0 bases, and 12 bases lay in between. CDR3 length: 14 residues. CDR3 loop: CASIGQLMNTEAFF. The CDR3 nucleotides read TGTGCCAGTATAGGACAGTTGATGAACACTGAAGCTTTCTTT.